A selection of T cell receptor beta chains follows, all from one sample in a study of T cells in Graves' hyperthyroidism and ophthalmopathy. A single record per CDR3 protein comes from TCRdb applying MiXCR to the multiplex PCR reads. The sample consists of fewer than 650,000 distinct CDR3 sequences, over 35% of them appearing once. Sequencing input: peripheral blood or thyroid tissue (not recorded which). All receptors come from an adult woman with Graves' disease, either hyperthyroidism or ophthalmopathy (not recorded which). Both conserved end residues are part of each CDR3. The D gene is left open where the match is weak. Not every row has a clone size; where given, it reads once, few, many or a size class.

V gene: TRBV20-1; clone size: -; J gene: TRBJ1-1; D gene: -; CDR3 DNA: TGCAGTGCTAGAGAGGAATGGGTAGCTTTCTTT; CDR3 protein: CSAREEWVAFF
V gene: TRBV9; clone size: -; J gene: TRBJ2-5; D gene: TRBD2; CDR3 DNA: TGTGCCAGCAGCGTAGGGACTAGGGTGGCAGAGACCCAGAACTTC; CDR3 protein: CASSVGTRVAETQNF
V gene: TRBV20-1; clone size: -; J gene: TRBJ1-1; D gene: -; CDR3 DNA: TGCAGTGCTACGGCCCTTCGGACTGAAGCTTTCTTT; CDR3 protein: CSATALRTEAFF
V gene: TRBV7-8; clone size: few; J gene: TRBJ1-6; D gene: -; CDR3 DNA: TGTGCCAGCAGCTCCGACGATAATTCACCCCTCCACTTT; CDR3 protein: CASSSDDNSPLHF
V gene: TRBV9; clone size: many; J gene: TRBJ1-4; D gene: -; CDR3 DNA: TGTGCCAGCAGCGTGCAGGGAAGATCTAATGAAAAACTGTTTTTT; CDR3 protein: CASSVQGRSNEKLFF
V gene: TRBV20-1; clone size: many; J gene: TRBJ1-2; D gene: TRBD1; CDR3 DNA: TGCAGTGCATCCGACAGGGATTATGGCTACACCTTC; CDR3 protein: CSASDRDYGYTF
V gene: TRBV10-2; clone size: -; J gene: TRBJ2-2; D gene: -; CDR3 DNA: TGCGCCAGCAGTTGGGTGGAGCACACCGGGGAGCTGTTTTTT; CDR3 protein: CASSWVEHTGELFF
V gene: TRBV2; clone size: many; J gene: TRBJ2-7; D gene: -; CDR3 DNA: TGTGCCAGCAGTGAAGACCCAGGGGTGAACTCCTACGAGCAGTACTTC; CDR3 protein: CASSEDPGVNSYEQYF
V gene: TRBV5-5; clone size: -; J gene: TRBJ2-7; D gene: TRBD2; CDR3 DNA: TGTGCCAGCAGCTACGTTAGCGGGGCAAGCTCCTACGAGCAGTACTTC; CDR3 protein: CASSYVSGASSYEQYF
V gene: TRBV20-1; clone size: -; J gene: TRBJ1-2; D gene: -; CDR3 DNA: TGCAGTGCTAGAGGTCCCTCCGAACTCGGCTACACCTTC; CDR3 protein: CSARGPSELGYTF
V gene: TRBV19; clone size: many; J gene: TRBJ1-2; D gene: -; CDR3 DNA: TGTGCCAGTAGTACCCCGACATTTCTGGGGGGCTACACCTTC; CDR3 protein: CASSTPTFLGGYTF
V gene: TRBV20-1; clone size: -; J gene: TRBJ2-7; D gene: TRBD1; CDR3 DNA: TGCAGTGCTAGAGGGGGACAGACCTCCTACGAGCAGTACTTC; CDR3 protein: CSARGGQTSYEQYF
V gene: TRBV29-1; clone size: many; J gene: TRBJ1-6; D gene: TRBD1; CDR3 DNA: TGCAGCGTCGCCCCGGGACAGGGTTCACCCCTCCACTTT; CDR3 protein: CSVAPGQGSPLHF
V gene: TRBV30; clone size: -; J gene: TRBJ1-6; D gene: -; CDR3 DNA: TGTGCCTGGGACAGTCGCTCTTTACCCCTCCACTTT; CDR3 protein: CAWDSRSLPLHF
V gene: TRBV29-1; clone size: few; J gene: TRBJ1-1; D gene: -; CDR3 DNA: TGCAGCGTTGTCCTTGGGGCCAGAGGGACTGAAGCTTTCTTT; CDR3 protein: CSVVLGARGTEAFF
V gene: TRBV7-2; clone size: -; J gene: TRBJ1-1; D gene: -; CDR3 DNA: TGTGCCAGCAGCTCAGGACATTTGAACACTGAAGCTTTCTTT; CDR3 protein: CASSSGHLNTEAFF
V gene: TRBV25-1; clone size: many; J gene: TRBJ1-4; D gene: -; CDR3 DNA: TGTGCCAGCGACAGAGATTTTTTT; CDR3 protein: CASDRDFF
V gene: TRBV6-5; clone size: -; J gene: TRBJ1-6; D gene: -; CDR3 DNA: TGTGCCAGCAGACAGAATTCACCCCTCCACTTT; CDR3 protein: CASRQNSPLHF